What follows describes a single T cell receptor beta chain. Samples came from patients recovered from mild-to-severe COVID-19. The sample originates from a study of CD4 T cell repertoires in COVID-19. V was shortened by 0 bases and J by 8 bases, with 11 bases between the two germline ends. CDR1 and CDR2 from the germline V gene are SGHRS and YFSETQ. The CDR3 spans 13 residues. Data came from immunoSEQ multiplex PCR; TCRdb stores just in-frame clones and leaves some out. The sample includes about 75,000 clones, about 80% of them seen just once. The rearrangement joins TRBV5-1 to TRBJ1-1; D remains unclear. This TCR derives from a human donor who had COVID-19. Specimen: CD4+ T cells from peripheral blood, collected after recovery from COVID-19. In nucleotides, the CDR3 is TGCGCCAGCAGCTTGGAGGCCAGATTGGAAGCTTTCTTT. It translates to CASSLEARLEAFF.